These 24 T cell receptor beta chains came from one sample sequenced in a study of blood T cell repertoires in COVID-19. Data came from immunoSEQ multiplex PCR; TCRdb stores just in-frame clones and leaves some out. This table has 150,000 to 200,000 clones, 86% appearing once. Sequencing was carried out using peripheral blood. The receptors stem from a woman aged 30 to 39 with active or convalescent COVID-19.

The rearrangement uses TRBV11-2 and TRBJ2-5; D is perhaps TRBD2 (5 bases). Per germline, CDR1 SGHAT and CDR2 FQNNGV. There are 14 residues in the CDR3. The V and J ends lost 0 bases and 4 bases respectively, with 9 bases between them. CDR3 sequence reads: CASSLDFSVETQYF. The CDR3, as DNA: TGTGCCAGCAGCTTAGATTTTAGCGTAGAGACCCAGTACTTC.

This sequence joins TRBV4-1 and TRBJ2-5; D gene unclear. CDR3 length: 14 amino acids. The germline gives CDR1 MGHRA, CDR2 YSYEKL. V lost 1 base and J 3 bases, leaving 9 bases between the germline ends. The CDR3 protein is CASSQATAEETQYF. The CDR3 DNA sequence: TGCGCCAGCAGCCAAGCAACTGCGGAAGAGACCCAGTACTTC.

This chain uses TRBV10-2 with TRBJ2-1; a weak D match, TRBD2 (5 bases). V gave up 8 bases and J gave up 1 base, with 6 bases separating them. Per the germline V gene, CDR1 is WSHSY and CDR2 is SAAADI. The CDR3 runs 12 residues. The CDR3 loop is CASGSSYNEQFF. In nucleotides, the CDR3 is TGCGCCAGCGGGAGTTCCTACAATGAGCAGTTCTTC.

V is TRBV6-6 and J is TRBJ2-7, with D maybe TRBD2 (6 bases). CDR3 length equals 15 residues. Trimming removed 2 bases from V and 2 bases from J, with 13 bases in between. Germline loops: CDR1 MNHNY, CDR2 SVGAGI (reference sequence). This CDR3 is CASSYGGTVTYEQYF. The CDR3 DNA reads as TGTGCCAGCAGTTACGGCGGGACGGTGACCTACGAGCAGTACTTC.

CDR3 bases: TGCAGCGTTGAAGATCCCTCCAGGACAACCTACAATGAGCAGTTCTTC. It codes for CSVEDPSRTTYNEQFF. The rearrangement links TRBV29-1 to TRBJ2-1; weak D call: TRBD1 (5 bases). Trimming left V 0 bases short and J 2 bases short, with 14 bases between. The CDR3 runs 16 residues. Germline V gives CDR1 SQVTM, CDR2 ANQGSEA.

The CDR3 is CASSLSGTSIVDTQYF. CDR3 in DNA: TGTGCCAGCAGCCTGTCCGGGACAAGCATCGTAGATACGCAGTATTTT. This chain links TRBV7-9 with TRBJ2-3; D may be TRBD1 (6 bases). V was pared by 5 bases and J by 5 bases, with 20 bases between. The CDR3 has 16 residues. The germline V gene encodes CDR1 SEHNR and CDR2 FQNEAQ (reference sequence).

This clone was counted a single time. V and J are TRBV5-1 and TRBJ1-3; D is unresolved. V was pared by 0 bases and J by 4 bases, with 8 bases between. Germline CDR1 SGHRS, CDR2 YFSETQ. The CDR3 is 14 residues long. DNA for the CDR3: TGCGCCAGCAGCTTGGGCAGTATGGGAAACACCATATATTTT. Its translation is CASSLGSMGNTIYF.

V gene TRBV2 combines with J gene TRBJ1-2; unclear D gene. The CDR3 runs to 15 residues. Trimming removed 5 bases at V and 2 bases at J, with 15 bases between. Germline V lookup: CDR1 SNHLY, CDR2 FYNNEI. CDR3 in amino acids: CASSRHSPLNYGYTF. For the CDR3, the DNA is TGTGCCAGCAGTAGACACAGTCCTTTAAACTATGGCTACACCTTC. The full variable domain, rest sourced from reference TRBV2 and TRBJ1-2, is EPEVTQTPSHQVTQMGQEVILRCVPISNHLYFYWYRQILGQKVEFLVSFYNNEISEKSEIFDDQFSVERPDGSNFTLKIRSTKLEDSAMYFCASSRHSPLNYGYTFGSGTRLTVV.

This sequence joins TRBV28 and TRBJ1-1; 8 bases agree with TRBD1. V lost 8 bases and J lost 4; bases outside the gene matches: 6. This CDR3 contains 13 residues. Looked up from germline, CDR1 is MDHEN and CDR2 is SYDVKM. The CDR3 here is CASHNRGSTEAFF. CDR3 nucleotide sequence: TGTGCCAGCCACAACAGGGGGAGCACTGAAGCTTTCTTT.

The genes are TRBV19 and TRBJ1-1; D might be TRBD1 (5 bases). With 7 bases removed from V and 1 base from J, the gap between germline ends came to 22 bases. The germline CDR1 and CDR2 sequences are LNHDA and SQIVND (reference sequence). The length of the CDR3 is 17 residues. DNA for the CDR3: TGTGCCAGTATCTCTCGAGCAGGGTCCGCGCGGAACACTGAAGCTTTCTTT. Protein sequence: CASISRAGSARNTEAFF.

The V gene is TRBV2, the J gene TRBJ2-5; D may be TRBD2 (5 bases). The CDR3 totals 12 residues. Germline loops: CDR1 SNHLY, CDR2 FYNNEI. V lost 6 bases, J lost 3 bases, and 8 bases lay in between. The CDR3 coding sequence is TGTGCCAGCAGGGAGGAAGAAGAGACCCAGTACTTC. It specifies CASREEEETQYF. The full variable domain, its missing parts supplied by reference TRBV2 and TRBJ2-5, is EPEVTQTPSHQVTQMGQEVILRCVPISNHLYFYWYRQILGQKVEFLVSFYNNEISEKSEIFDDQFSVERPDGSNFTLKIRSTKLEDSAMYFCASREEEETQYFGPGTRLLVL.

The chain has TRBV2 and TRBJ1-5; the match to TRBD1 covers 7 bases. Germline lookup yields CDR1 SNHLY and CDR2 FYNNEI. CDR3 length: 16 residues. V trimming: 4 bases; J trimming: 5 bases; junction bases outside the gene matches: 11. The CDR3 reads CASSVLFQGVHQPQHF. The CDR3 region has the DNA TGTGCCAGCAGTGTACTTTTCCAGGGGGTACATCAGCCCCAGCATTTT.

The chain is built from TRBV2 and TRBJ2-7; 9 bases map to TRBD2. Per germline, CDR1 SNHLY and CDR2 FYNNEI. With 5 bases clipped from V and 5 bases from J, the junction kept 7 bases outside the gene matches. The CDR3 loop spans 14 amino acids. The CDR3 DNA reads TGTGCCAGCAGTCTCCTAGCGGGGATCAACGAGCAGTACTTC. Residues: CASSLLAGINEQYF.

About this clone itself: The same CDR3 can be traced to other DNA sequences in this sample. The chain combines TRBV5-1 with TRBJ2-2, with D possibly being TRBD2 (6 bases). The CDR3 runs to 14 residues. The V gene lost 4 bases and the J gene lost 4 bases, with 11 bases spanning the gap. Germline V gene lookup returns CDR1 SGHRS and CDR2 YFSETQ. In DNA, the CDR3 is TGCGCCAGCAGCCTAGGACTAAGCACCGGGGAGCTGTTTTTT. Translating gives CASSLGLSTGELFF.

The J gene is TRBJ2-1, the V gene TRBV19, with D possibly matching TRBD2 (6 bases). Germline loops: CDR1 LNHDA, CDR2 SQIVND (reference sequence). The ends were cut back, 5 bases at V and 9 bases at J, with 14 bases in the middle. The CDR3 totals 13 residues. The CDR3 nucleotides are TGTGCCAGTAGTCAGGGACTCTTAGGTGAGCAGTTCTTC. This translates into CASSQGLLGEQFF.

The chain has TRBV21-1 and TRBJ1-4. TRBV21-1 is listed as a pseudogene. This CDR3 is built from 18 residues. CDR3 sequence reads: CASSSWRANIHGNEKLFF. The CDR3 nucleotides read TGTGCCAGCAGCTCCTGGAGGGCCAACATCCACGGTAATGAAAAACTGTTTTTT.

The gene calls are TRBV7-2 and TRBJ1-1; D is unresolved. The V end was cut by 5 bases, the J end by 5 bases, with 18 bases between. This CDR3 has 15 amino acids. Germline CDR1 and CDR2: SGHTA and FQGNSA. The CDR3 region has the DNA TGTGCCAGCAGCCCCGAGGAGGGAATCAAAACTGAAGCTTTCTTT. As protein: CASSPEEGIKTEAFF.

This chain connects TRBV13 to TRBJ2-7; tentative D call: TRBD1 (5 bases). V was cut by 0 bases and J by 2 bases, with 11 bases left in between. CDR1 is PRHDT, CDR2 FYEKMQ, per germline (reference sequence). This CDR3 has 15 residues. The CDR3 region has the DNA TGTGCCAGCAGCTTAGGCGGATCCAGGGCCTACGAGCAGTACTTC. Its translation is CASSLGGSRAYEQYF.

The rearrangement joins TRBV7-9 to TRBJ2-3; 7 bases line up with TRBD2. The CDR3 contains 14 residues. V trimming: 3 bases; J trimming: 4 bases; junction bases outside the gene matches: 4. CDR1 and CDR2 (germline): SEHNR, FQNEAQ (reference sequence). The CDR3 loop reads CASSFGGEADTQYF. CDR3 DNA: TGTGCCAGCAGCTTTGGGGGGGAGGCAGATACGCAGTATTTT.

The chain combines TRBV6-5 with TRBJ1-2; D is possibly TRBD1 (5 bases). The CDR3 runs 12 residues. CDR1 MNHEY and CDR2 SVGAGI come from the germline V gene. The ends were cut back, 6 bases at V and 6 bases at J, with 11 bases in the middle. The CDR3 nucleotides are TGTGCCAGCAGAAGACAGTCAGATGGCTACACCTTC. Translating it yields CASRRQSDGYTF.

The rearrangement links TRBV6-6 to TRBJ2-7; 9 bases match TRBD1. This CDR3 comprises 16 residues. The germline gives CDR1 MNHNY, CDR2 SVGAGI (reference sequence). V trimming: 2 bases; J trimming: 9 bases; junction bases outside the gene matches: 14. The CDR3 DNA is TGTGCCAGCAGTTACACAACAGGGGGCTTCAATAACGTGCAGTACTTC. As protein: CASSYTTGGFNNVQYF.

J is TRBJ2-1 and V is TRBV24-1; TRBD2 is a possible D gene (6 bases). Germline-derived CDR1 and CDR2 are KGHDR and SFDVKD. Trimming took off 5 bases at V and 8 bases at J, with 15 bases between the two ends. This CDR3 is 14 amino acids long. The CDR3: CATSVGGPEDEQFF. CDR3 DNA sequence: TGTGCCACCAGTGTCGGAGGGCCGGAAGATGAGCAGTTCTTC.

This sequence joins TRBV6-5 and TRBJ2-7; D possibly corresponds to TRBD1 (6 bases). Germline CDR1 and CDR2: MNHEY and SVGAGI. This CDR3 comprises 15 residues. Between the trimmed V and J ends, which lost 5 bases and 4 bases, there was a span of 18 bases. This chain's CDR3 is CASSPYSQGIYEQYF. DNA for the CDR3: TGTGCCAGCAGTCCTTATTCACAGGGTATTTACGAGCAGTACTTC.

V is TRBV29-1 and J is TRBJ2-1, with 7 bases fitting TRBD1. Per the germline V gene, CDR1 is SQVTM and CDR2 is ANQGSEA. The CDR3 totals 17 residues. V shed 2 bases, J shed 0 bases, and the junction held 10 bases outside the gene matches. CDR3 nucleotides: TGCAGCGTTGAATTTTTCCCGGACAGGAGCTCCTACAATGAGCAGTTCTTC. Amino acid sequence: CSVEFFPDRSSYNEQFF.